A single sample is the source of the 10 T cell receptor beta chains below, sequenced in a study of control samples from healthy donors and cancer patients. The table came from immunoSEQ multiplex PCR; TCRdb's copy has only in-frame clones and leaves some out. This table holds 70,000 to 95,000 clones, more than 70% found once. Input material: blood. The receptors stem from a man aged 50 or older in good health.

This clone occurred a few times. Different DNA sequences within this sample yield the same CDR3. The chain combines TRBV7-2 with TRBJ2-5; no clear D gene. Germline lookup yields CDR1 SGHTA and CDR2 FQGNSA. The CDR3 sequence is 12 residues long. Trimming shortened V by 4 bases and J by 4 bases, and 7 bases separated the two germline ends. This CDR3 reads CASSSGGETQYF. The CDR3 nucleotides are TGTGCCAGCAGCTCCGGCGGAGAGACCCAGTACTTC.

CDR3 coding DNA: TGTGCCAGTAGTTACAGGGTGCACACTGAAGCTTTCTTT. Translated: CASSYRVHTEAFF. This sequence joins TRBV19 and TRBJ1-1; possibly TRBD1 for D (6 bases). In germline, CDR1 is LNHDA, CDR2 SQIVND (reference sequence). The CDR3 has 13 residues. V lost 5 bases to trimming and J lost 3 bases, with 10 bases between them. The entire variable domain, with the rest obtained from reference TRBV19 and TRBJ1-1, is as follows: DGGITQSPKYLFRKEGQNVTLSCEQNLNHDAMYWYRQDPGQGLRLIYYSQIVNDFQKGDIAEGYSVSREKKESFPLTVTSAQKNPTAFYLCASSYRVHTEAFFGQGTRLTVV.

The gene calls are TRBV4-2 and TRBJ2-1, with D possibly being TRBD2 (5 bases). Germline-derived CDR1 and CDR2 are LGHNA and YNFKEQ. The V end lost 0 bases, the J end lost 5 bases, and 14 bases lay between the germline ends. The CDR3 spans 16 residues. CDR3 region: CASSQESGLVDNEQFF. CDR3 DNA: TGTGCCAGCAGCCAAGAAAGCGGCCTAGTCGACAATGAGCAGTTCTTC.

This sequence joins TRBV11-3 and TRBJ1-2; 11 bases are a match to TRBD1. Germline lookup yields CDR1 SGHNT and CDR2 YENEEA. CDR3 length: 14 amino acids. V gave up 3 bases and J gave up 8 bases; unmatched junction bases: 5. The DNA of the CDR3 is TGTGCCAGCAGCTTGGCGGGACAGGGGGGAGGCTACACCTTC. Its translation: CASSLAGQGGGYTF.

This chain links TRBV7-9 with TRBJ1-1; D may be TRBD1 (6 bases). The CDR3 totals 17 residues. Germline V gene data show CDR1 as SEHNR and CDR2 as FQNEAQ (reference sequence). The ends were cut back, 5 bases at V and 6 bases at J, with 25 bases in the middle. The CDR3, as DNA: TGTGCCAGCAGCCCAACAGGGTATGGAGGATTCCTTCCTGAAGCTTTCTTT. This gives the protein CASSPTGYGGFLPEAFF. Variable domain in full (rest from reference TRBV7-9 and TRBJ1-1): DTGVSQNPRHKITKRGQNVTFRCDPISEHNRLYWYRQTLGQGPEFLTYFQNEAQLEKSRLLSDRFSAERPKGSFSTLEIQRTEQGDSAMYLCASSPTGYGGFLPEAFFGQGTRLTVV.

The genes are TRBV28 and TRBJ2-7, with 8 bases fitting TRBD1. Germline values: CDR1 MDHEN, CDR2 SYDVKM. The length of the CDR3 is 15 residues. J was trimmed by 0 bases and V by 2 bases; bases with no gene match: 3. The CDR3 DNA sequence: TGTGCCAGCAGTTTAGCAGGGGGCTCCTCCTACGAGCAGTACGTC. It encodes CASSLAGGSSYEQYV.

This sequence joins TRBV5-6 and TRBJ1-2, with 11 bases fitting TRBD1. V lost 2 bases, J lost 7 bases, and 4 bases stayed unmatched. The CDR3 spans 14 residues. CDR1 and CDR2 from the germline V gene are SGHDT and YYEEEE. CDR3 region: CASSFGTGGPGYTF. The CDR3 coding sequence is TGTGCCAGCAGCTTCGGGACAGGGGGTCCTGGCTACACCTTC.

This chain joins TRBV10-3 and TRBJ1-6, with 8 positions matching TRBD1. There are 15 residues in the CDR3. Trimming removed 2 bases from V and 7 bases from J; junction bases left unmatched: 4. Looked up from germline, CDR1 is ENHRY and CDR2 is SYGVKD. The CDR3 loop is CAISEADRENSPLHF. The CDR3 nucleotides read TGTGCCATCAGTGAGGCGGACAGGGAAAATTCACCCCTCCACTTT.

The chain carries TRBV30 and TRBJ1-1; 7 nucleotides line up with TRBD1. This CDR3 spans 13 amino acids. The germline V gene encodes CDR1 GTSNPN and CDR2 SVGIG (reference sequence). The J segment lost 11 bases and the V segment lost 0 bases, leaving 9 bases of the junction unmatched. Here the CDR3 DNA reads TGTGCCTGGAGTGTACAGGGGCATCATGTGGCTTTCTTT. Its translation is CAWSVQGHHVAFF.

J is TRBJ1-5 and V is TRBV7-2, with D possibly TRBD1 on 5 matching bases. With 5 bases removed from V and 4 bases from J, the gap between germline ends came to 15 bases. The CDR3 consists of 15 residues. CDR1 is SGHTA and CDR2 is FQGNSA in the germline V gene. In DNA, the CDR3 is TGTGCCAGCAGCCCCCGCGTAGGGGAGAATCAGCCCCAGCATTTT. This sequence encodes CASSPRVGENQPQHF. Variable domain in full (rest from reference TRBV7-2 and TRBJ1-5): GAGVSQSPSNKVTEKGKDVELRCDPISGHTALYWYRQSLGQGLEFLIYFQGNSAPDKSGLPSDRFSAERTGGSVSTLTIQRTQQEDSAVYLCASSPRVGENQPQHFGDGTRLSIL.